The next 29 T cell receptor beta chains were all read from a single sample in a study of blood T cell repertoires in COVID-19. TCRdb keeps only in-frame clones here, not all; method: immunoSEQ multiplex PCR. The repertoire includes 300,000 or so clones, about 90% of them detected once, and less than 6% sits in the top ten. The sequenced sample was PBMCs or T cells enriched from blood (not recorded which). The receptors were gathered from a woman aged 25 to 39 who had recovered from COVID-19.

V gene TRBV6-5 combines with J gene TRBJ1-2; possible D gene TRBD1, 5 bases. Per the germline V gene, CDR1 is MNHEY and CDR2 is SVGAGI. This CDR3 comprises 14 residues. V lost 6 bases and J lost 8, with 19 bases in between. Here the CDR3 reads CASSNPPGFTGYTF. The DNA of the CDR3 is TGTGCCAGCAGCAACCCTCCAGGGTTCACCGGCTACACCTTC.

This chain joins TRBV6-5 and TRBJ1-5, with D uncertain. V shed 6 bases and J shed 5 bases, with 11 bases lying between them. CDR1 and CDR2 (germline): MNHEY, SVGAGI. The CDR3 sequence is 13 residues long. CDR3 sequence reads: CASRSTGDQPQHF. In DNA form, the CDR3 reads TGTGCCAGCAGGAGTACCGGGGATCAGCCCCAGCATTTT.

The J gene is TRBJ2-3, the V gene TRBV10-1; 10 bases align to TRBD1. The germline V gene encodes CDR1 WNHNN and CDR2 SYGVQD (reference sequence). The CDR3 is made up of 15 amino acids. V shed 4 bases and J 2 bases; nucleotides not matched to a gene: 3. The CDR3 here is CASSAGQGYTDTQYF. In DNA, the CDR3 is TGCGCCAGCAGTGCGGGACAGGGGTACACAGATACGCAGTATTTT.

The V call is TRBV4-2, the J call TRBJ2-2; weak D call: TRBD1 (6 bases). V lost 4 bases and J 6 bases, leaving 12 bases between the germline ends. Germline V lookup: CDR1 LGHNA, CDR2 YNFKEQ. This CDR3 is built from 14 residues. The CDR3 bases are TGTGCCAGCAGCCCACAGGGTGGATCCGGGGAGCTGTTTTTT. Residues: CASSPQGGSGELFF.

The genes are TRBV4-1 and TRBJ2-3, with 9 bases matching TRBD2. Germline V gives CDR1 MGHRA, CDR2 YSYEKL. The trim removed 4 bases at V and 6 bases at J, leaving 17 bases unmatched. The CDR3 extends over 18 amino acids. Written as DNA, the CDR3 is TGCGCCAGCAGCCTCGTAACAGGGGTGACTGGACTAGCGGATACGCAGTATTTT. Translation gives CASSLVTGVTGLADTQYF.

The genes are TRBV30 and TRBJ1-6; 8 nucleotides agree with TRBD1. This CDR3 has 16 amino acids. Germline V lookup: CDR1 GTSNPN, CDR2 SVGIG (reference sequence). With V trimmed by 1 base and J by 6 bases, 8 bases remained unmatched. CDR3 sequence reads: CAWSGTGRAVNSPLHF. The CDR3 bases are TGTGCCTGGAGTGGGACAGGGAGGGCGGTTAATTCACCCCTCCACTTT.

CDR3 amino acids: CASTTPRTGANYGYTF. The CDR3 nucleotides read TGTGCCAGCACGACCCCGAGGACAGGGGCTAACTATGGCTACACCTTC. V gene TRBV5-8 combines with J gene TRBJ1-2; TRBD1 matches 9 bases. Germline CDR1 and CDR2: SGHTS and YDEGEE. The CDR3 has 16 residues. The V gene end was trimmed by 6 bases and the J gene end by 0 bases; junction bases not matched to a gene: 9.

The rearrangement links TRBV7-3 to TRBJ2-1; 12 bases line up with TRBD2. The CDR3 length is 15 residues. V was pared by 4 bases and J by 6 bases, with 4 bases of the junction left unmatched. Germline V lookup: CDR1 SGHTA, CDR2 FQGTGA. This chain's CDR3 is CASSSTSGGINEQFF. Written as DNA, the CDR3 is TGTGCCAGCAGCTCAACTAGCGGGGGGATCAATGAGCAGTTCTTC.

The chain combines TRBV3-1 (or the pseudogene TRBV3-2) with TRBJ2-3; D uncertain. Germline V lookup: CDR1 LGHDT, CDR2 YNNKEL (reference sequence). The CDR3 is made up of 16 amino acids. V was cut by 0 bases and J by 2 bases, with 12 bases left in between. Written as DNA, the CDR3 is TGTGCCAGCAGCCAAGATCTTGTGAGACTCACAGATACGCAGTATTTT. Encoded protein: CASSQDLVRLTDTQYF.

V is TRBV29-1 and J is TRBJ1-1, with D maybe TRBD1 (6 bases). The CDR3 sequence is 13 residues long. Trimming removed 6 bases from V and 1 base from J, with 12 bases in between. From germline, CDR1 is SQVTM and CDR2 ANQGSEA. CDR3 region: CSVQGGGNTEAFF. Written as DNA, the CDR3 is TGCAGCGTCCAGGGAGGGGGGAACACTGAAGCTTTCTTT.

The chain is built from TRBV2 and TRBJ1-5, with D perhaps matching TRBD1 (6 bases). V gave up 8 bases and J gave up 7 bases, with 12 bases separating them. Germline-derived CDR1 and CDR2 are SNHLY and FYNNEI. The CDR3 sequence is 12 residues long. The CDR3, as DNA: TGTGCCAGCGGGGGCGCAGGGCAGCCCCAGCATTTT. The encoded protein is CASGGAGQPQHF.

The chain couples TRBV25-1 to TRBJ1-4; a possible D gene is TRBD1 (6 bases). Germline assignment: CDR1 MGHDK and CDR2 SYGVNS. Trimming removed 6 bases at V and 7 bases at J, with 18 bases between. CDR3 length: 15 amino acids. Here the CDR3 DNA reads TGTGCCAGCAGGAAAAGACAGGCAAGGGGTGAAAAACTGTTTTTT. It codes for CASRKRQARGEKLFF.

CDR3 nucleotides: TGTGCCAGCAGACAGACAGGGGGGGACACCGGGGAGCTGTTTTTT. The encoded protein is CASRQTGGDTGELFF. This chain connects TRBV7-9 to TRBJ2-2; 9 positions agree with TRBD1. The germline CDR1 and CDR2 sequences are SEHNR and FQNEAQ (reference sequence). The CDR3 is made up of 15 amino acids. V shed 6 bases, J shed 3 bases, and the junction held 5 bases outside the gene matches.

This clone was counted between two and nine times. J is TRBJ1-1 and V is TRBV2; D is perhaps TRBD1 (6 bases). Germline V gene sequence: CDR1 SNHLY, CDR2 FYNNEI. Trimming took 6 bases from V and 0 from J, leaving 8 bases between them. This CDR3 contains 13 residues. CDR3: CASRTGMNTEAFF. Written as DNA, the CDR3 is TGTGCCAGCAGGACAGGCATGAACACTGAAGCTTTCTTT.

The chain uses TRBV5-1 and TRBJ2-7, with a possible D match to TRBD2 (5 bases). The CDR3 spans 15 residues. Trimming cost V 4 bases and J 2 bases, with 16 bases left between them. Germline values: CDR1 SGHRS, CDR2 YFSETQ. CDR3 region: CASSSGPPYTYEQYF. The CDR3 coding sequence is TGCGCCAGCAGCAGCGGTCCTCCTTATACCTACGAGCAGTACTTC.

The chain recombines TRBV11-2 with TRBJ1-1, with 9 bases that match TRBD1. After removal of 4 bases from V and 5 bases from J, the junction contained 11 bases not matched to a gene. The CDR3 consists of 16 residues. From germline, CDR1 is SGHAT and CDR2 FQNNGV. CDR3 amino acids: CASSYGTGILETEAFF. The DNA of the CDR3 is TGTGCCAGCAGCTACGGGACAGGGATTTTGGAGACTGAAGCTTTCTTT.

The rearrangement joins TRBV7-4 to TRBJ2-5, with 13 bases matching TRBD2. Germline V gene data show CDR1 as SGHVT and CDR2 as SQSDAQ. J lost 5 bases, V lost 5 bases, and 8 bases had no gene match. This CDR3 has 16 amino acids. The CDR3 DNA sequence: TGTGCCAGCAGCCACCGACTAGCGGGGGGTCGGGAGACCCAGTACTTC. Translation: CASSHRLAGGRETQYF.

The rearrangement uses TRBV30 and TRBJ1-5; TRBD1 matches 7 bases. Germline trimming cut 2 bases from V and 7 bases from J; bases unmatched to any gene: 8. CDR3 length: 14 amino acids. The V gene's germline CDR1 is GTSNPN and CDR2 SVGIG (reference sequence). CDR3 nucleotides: TGTGCCTGGAGTTCCCAGACAGGGTACCAGCCCCAGCATTTT. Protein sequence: CAWSSQTGYQPQHF.

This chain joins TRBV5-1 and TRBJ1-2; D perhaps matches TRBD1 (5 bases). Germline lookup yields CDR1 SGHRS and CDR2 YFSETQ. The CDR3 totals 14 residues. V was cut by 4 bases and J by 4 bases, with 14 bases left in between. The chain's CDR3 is CASSTETVGYGYTF. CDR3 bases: TGCGCCAGCAGCACAGAGACAGTTGGCTATGGCTACACCTTC.

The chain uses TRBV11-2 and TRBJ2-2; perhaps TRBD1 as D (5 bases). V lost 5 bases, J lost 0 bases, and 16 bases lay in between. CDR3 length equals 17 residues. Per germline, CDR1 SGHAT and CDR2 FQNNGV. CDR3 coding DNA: TGTGCCAGCAGCCCCAGGGCCACGGGCACGAACACCGGGGAGCTGTTTTTT. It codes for CASSPRATGTNTGELFF.

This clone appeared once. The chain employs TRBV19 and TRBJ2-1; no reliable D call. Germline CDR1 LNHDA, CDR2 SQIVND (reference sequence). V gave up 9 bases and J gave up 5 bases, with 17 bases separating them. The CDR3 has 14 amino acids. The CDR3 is CASQNWSRNNEQFF. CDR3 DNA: TGTGCCAGCCAGAACTGGAGTCGGAACAATGAGCAGTTCTTC.

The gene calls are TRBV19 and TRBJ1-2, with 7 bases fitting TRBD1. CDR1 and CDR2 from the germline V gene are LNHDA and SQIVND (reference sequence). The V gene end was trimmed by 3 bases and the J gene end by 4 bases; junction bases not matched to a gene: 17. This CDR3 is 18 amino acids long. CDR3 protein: CASSMVPGQSGFTYGYTF. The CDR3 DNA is TGTGCCAGTAGTATGGTGCCGGGACAGTCTGGTTTCACCTATGGCTACACCTTC.

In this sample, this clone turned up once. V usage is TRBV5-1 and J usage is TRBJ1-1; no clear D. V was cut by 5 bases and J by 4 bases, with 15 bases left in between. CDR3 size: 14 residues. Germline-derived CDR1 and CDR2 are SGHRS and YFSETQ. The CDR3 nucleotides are TGCGCCAGCAGTCAGGCAGTTAAACCCACTGAAGCTTTCTTT. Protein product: CASSQAVKPTEAFF.

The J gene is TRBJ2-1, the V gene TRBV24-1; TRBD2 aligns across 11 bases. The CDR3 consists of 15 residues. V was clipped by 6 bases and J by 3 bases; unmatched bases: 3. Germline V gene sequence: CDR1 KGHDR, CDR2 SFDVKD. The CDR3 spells CATSPSGGNYNEQFF. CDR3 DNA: TGTGCCACCAGTCCTAGCGGGGGGAACTACAATGAGCAGTTCTTC.

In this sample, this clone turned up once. The CDR3 DNA follows: TGTGCCAGCAGACACGCATACCGGGACGGGGGTTCCTATGGCTACACCTTC. It yields the protein CASRHAYRDGGSYGYTF. The gene calls are TRBV2 and TRBJ1-2; D is perhaps TRBD1 (5 bases). The CDR3 sequence is 17 residues long. Germline V gives CDR1 SNHLY, CDR2 FYNNEI. V was shortened by 6 bases and J by 4 bases, with 24 bases between the two germline ends.

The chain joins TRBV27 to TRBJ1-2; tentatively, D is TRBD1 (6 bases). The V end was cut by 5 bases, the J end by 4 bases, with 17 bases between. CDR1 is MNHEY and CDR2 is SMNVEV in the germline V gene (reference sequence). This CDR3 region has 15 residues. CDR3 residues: CASSRQGFLSYGYTF. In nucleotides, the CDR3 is TGTGCCAGCAGTCGTCAGGGGTTCCTCAGCTATGGCTACACCTTC.

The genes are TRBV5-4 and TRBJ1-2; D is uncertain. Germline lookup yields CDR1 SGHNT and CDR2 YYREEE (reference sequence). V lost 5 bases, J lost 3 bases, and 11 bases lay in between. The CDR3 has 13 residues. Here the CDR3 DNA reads TGTGCCAGCAGGCCCCGGCAGGACTATGGCTACACCTTC. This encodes CASRPRQDYGYTF.

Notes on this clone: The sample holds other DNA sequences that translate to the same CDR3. The CDR3 loop reads CASSLGGGGADTQYF. In nucleotides, the CDR3 is TGTGCCAGCAGCTTAGGCGGGGGGGGCGCAGATACGCAGTATTTT. The V call is TRBV5-6, the J call TRBJ2-3; 9 nucleotides agree with TRBD2. V shed 2 bases and J 4 bases; nucleotides not matched to a gene: 5. CDR3 length: 15 residues. Germline CDR1 reads SGHDT; CDR2 reads YYEEEE. The whole variable domain, filled in from reference TRBV5-6 and TRBJ2-3, reads DAGVTQSPTHLIKTRGQQVTLRCSPKSGHDTVSWYQQALGQGPQFIFQYYEEEERQRGNFPDRFSGHQFPNYSSELNVNALLLGDSALYLCASSLGGGGADTQYFGPGTRLTVL.

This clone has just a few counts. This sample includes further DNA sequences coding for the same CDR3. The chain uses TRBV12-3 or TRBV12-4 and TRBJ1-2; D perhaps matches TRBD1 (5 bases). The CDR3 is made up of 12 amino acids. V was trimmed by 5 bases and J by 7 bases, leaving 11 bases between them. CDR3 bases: TGTGCCAGCAGTCTGGGGGGTTCTGGCTACACCTTC. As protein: CASSLGGSGYTF.